The clone carrying this T cell receptor beta chain has only a few counts. Its antigen is still unknown. This specimen comes from a study of T cells in Graves' hyperthyroidism and ophthalmopathy. The wider study: The initial diagnosis was the point when peripheral blood was collected, ahead of any treatment.

RNA transcripts yielded amplified TCR beta CDR3 regions. When the TCR CDR3 underwent first-round RT-PCR, the HTBI primer set was used. TCRdb re-called the multiplex PCR reads through MiXCR, storing one row per CDR3 protein. Seen here are 500,000 to 700,000 distinct CDR3 sequences, approximately 15% observed once, and the top ten hold around a sixth. Stable disease denoted Graves' hyperthyroidism without ophthalmopathy progression within 18 months. Diagnostic assessment was based on clinical symptoms, serum thyroxine and TRAb, thyroid ultrasound and orbital computed tomography. Per the germline V gene, CDR1 is SQVTM and CDR2 is ANQGSEA. The length of the CDR3 is 13 residues. The V end was cut by 4 bases, the J end by 0 bases, with 10 bases between. Study results and caveats: The model forecast ophthalmopathy, anticipating it by a median around 6.5 months before onset.

This clonotype was sampled from a young woman with Graves' hyperthyroidism. This chain connects TRBV29-1 to TRBJ2-7; TRBD1 or TRBD2 may be the D gene (6 bases each). The material sequenced was blood. The CDR3 nucleotides read TGCAGCGTTGGGCGGGACAACTCCTACGAGCAGTACTTC. It is translated as CSVGRDNSYEQYF.